The TCR beta chain under discussion was sequenced for a study of beta chain features in type 1 diabetes. Study observations and caveats: Using cDNA template may skew counts toward highly expressing activated cells. When Type 1 diabetes patients were examined, their TCRB CDR3s proved moderately but significantly shorter in all four CD4+ subsets.

V shed 5 bases, J shed 4 bases, and the junction held 6 bases outside the gene matches. CDR3 length: 14 residues. In germline, CDR1 is SGHDT, CDR2 YYEEEE. Every donor had blood drawn once into heparin, roughly 100 mL on average. This clone turned up a few times. Its antigen remains unidentified. Reverse transcribing all isolated RNA meant expressed TCRB transcripts were sequenced. Profiled with immunoSEQ multiplex PCR; TCRdb holds only in-frame clones, not every one. The profile shows 500,000 to 850,000 clones, about 14% of them singletons. Sequences were obtained from naive CD4+ T cells from blood. The chain uses TRBV5-6 and TRBJ2-5; 9 bases are shared with TRBD2. The origin of this receptor is a man younger than 35 with type 1 diabetes. As DNA, the CDR3 is TGTGCCAGCAGGAGTGAAGCGGGAGGAGAGACCCAGTACTTC. It is translated as CASRSEAGGETQYF.